These T cell receptor beta chains were read from a single sample in a study of OX40 agonist ivuxolimab in advanced cancers. Some clones are missing from TCRdb's copy, which holds only in-frame ones; the method was immunoSEQ multiplex PCR. The sample contains 65,000 to 90,000 clones, about 86% of which appear only once. Sequences were derived from CD4+ or CD8+ T cells sorted from blood, sampled in a trial of the OX40 agonist ivuxolimab. The receptors shown here come from an adult with an advanced solid tumor such as melanoma, head and neck, liver or kidney cancer. Both conserved end residues are part of each CDR3. Fields, in order: J gene, V gene, clone size, CDR3 protein. Size is stated for part of the rows, as once, few or many counts, or as a class when the clone is expanded.

>TRBJ2-3|TRBV2|NA
CASRGLAGTDTQYF
>TRBJ1-5|TRBV20-1|few
CSARSNQPQHF
>TRBJ2-7|TRBV19|NA
CASSPGLGRGDEQYF
>TRBJ2-5|TRBV15|NA
CATSARGGAGARQETQYF
>TRBJ1-3|TRBV5-1|NA
CASSLGQPGRNTIYF
>TRBJ2-1|TRBV19|NA
CASSIRGGEGKNEQFF
>TRBJ2-1|TRBV23-1|NA
CASRPGQGFFGQFF
>TRBJ2-7|TRBV27|NA
CASRSLSGRIYEQYF
>TRBJ2-2|TRBV7-9|NA
CASSLGLAEGGELFF
>TRBJ1-3|TRBV6-5|NA
CASSYRVSGNTIYF
>TRBJ2-5|TRBV25-1|NA
CASSDPGGGLETQYF
>TRBJ1-2|TRBV4-3|NA
CASSLGGGGLGYGYTF
>TRBJ2-5|TRBV7-3|NA
CASSLRTRGRRETQYF
>TRBJ2-1|TRBV4-3|few
CASSQSTGTYNEQFF
>TRBJ1-1|TRBV18|NA
CASSPLTGTANTEAFF
>TRBJ1-1|TRBV7-9|NA
CASSLALGQATEAFF
>TRBJ1-4|TRBV7-6|NA
CASSLSRFNEKLFF
>TRBJ2-3|TRBV4-1|NA
CASSQTGLAVRKYF
>TRBJ2-6|TRBV5-4|once
CASSRNSGANVLTF
>TRBJ2-5|TRBV7-6|NA
CASSHSGIGPQYF
>TRBJ1-5|TRBV6-6|NA
CASSWGGTTAQHF
>TRBJ2-7|TRBV29-1|NA
CSIRQGIGHEQYF
>TRBJ1-1|TRBV6-5|NA
CASSHPDGGTEAFF
>TRBJ1-2|TRBV30|NA
CAWMRGNQGFVGYTF
>TRBJ2-1|TRBV7-6|NA
CASSLVGGRGEQFF
>TRBJ2-7|TRBV4-3|NA
CASSPMVRRGEQYF
>TRBJ2-7|TRBV9|NA
CASSAGLAPYEQYF
>TRBJ2-7|TRBV7-9|NA
CASSYAGTSGPYEQYF
>TRBJ1-5|TRBV7-6|NA
CASSLAGRSNQPQHF
>TRBJ2-3|TRBV28|NA
CASSLGGTDTQYF
>TRBJ2-7|TRBV5-4|once
CASSASTSGVYEQYF
>TRBJ1-4|TRBV7-9|NA
CASSPGTGGEKLFF
>TRBJ2-4|TRBV6-1|NA
CASSEARWGGIQYF
>TRBJ2-7|TRBV19|NA
CASTSAGQGFYEQYF
>TRBJ2-5|TRBV6-5|NA
CASSTRETQYF